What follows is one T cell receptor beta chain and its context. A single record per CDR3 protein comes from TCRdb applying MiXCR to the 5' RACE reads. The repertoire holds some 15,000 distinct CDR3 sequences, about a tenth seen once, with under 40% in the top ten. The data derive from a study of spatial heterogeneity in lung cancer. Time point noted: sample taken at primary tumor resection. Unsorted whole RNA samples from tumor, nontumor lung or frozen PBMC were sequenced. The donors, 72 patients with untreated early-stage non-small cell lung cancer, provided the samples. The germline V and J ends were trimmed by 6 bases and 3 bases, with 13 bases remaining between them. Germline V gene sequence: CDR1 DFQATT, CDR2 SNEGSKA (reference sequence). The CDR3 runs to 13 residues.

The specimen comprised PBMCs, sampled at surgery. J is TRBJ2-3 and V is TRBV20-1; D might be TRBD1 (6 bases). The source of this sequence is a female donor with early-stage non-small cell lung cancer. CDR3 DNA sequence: TGCAGTGCAGCATCAGGGGTTACAGATACGCAGTATTTT. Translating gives CSAASGVTDTQYF.